A single sample is the source of the 3 T cell receptor beta chains below, sequenced in a study of cytomegalovirus exposure and HLA in healthy donors. Primers for the PCR totalled 60 Vbeta and 13 Jbeta. Produced via immunoSEQ multiplex PCR; TCRdb's table is partial and in-frame only. The table gives about 100,000 clones; the top ten clones make up 0.5% to 0.7% of it. Sequencing was performed on PBMCs. The receptors shown here come from a man aged 45-65 years in good health and CMV-seronegative.

The V and J genes are TRBV4-1 and TRBJ1-1; 8 bases line up with TRBD1. The germline V gene encodes CDR1 MGHRA and CDR2 YSYEKL. CDR3 length: 13 residues. V dropped 1 base and J dropped 11; count of bases not matched to a gene: 6. The CDR3 reads CASSQVAQGVAFF. The CDR3 nucleotides are TGCGCCAGCAGCCAAGTGGCACAGGGGGTGGCTTTCTTT.

The chain employs TRBV13 and TRBJ1-1; TRBD1 matches 8 bases. Germline V gene data show CDR1 as PRHDT and CDR2 as FYEKMQ (reference sequence). The V segment lost 1 base and the J segment 5 bases; nucleotides outside the gene matches: 6. This CDR3 comprises 15 residues. The CDR3 nucleotides are TGTGCCAGCAGCTTAGACAGGGGGGTGGTTACTGAAGCTTTCTTT. As protein: CASSLDRGVVTEAFF.

The V call is TRBV6-6, the J call TRBJ1-2; 12 bases match TRBD1. This CDR3 region has 16 residues. J gave up 8 bases and V 0 bases, and 7 bases lay outside the gene matches. Germline CDR1 reads MNHNY; CDR2 reads SVGAGI (reference sequence). In DNA, the CDR3 is TGTGCCAGCAGTTACTCGGGACAGGGGGCGTCGGGAGGCTACACCTTC. Its translation: CASSYSGQGASGGYTF.